This T cell receptor beta chain was sequenced during a study of blood T cell repertoires in COVID-19. Study background: The origin of the acute and convalescent COVID-19 samples was the United States, Italy and Spain. Nucleic acid was either cDNA or gDNA, and it came from T cells, B-cell-depleted T cells, or PBMCs.

The V end was cut by 0 bases, the J end by 2 bases, with 7 bases between. Germline V gene lookup returns CDR1 SGHAT and CDR2 FQNNGV. The CDR3 contains 14 residues. This clone was seen a single time. Study processing details: Estimation of nucleated cell counts was performed using reference gene primer amplification. The table came from immunoSEQ multiplex PCR; TCRdb's copy has only in-frame clones and leaves some out. That table gives V, J and clone size, and the DNA gave D and trimming. The sample has fewer than 70,000 clones, roughly four fifths seen once. The sequencing sample was made of peripheral blood. The V and J genes are TRBV11-2 and TRBJ1-1, with no clear D. This clonotype originated in a human donor in a cohort sampled during active COVID-19. The CDR3 DNA is TGTGCCAGCAGCTTAGATGTCAGAAACACTGAAGCTTTCTTT. Amino acid sequence: CASSLDVRNTEAFF.